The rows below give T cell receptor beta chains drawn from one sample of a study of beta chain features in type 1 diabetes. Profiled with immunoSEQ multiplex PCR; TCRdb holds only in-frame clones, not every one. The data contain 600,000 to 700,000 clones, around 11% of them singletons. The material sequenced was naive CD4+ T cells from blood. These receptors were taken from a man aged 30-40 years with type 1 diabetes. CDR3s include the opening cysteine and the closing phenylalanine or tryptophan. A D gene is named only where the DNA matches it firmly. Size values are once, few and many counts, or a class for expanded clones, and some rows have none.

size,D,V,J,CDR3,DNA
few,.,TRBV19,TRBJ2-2,CASSTTGGRVGTGELFF,TGTGCCAGTAGTACGACCGGTGGCAGGGTTGGCACCGGGGAGCTGTTTTTT
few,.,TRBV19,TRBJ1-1,CASNRGPTNTEAFF,TGTGCCAGCAATAGGGGACCCACGAACACTGAAGCTTTCTTT
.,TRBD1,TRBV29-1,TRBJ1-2,CSVGVGTGDNGYTF,TGCAGCGTGGGAGTTGGGACAGGGGACAATGGCTACACCTTC
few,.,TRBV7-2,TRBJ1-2,CASSLVLGSYGYTF,TGTGCCAGCAGCTTAGTACTGGGGTCCTATGGCTACACCTTC
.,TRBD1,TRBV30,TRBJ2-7,CAQDPGQGDSEQYF,TGTGCCCAGGACCCGGGACAGGGGGATAGCGAGCAGTACTTC
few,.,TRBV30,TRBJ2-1,CAWMVGGSEQFF,TGTGCCTGGATGGTGGGGGGCAGTGAGCAGTTCTTC
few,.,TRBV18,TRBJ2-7,CASSPPGLVFEQYF,TGTGCCAGCTCACCACCGGGTCTCGTTTTCGAGCAGTACTTC
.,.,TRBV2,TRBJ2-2,CASKLGGANTGELFF,TGTGCCAGCAAACTAGGCGGGGCGAACACCGGGGAGCTGTTTTTT
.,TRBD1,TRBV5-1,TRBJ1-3,CASSHDGQAGNTIYF,TGCGCCAGCAGCCATGACGGACAGGCTGGAAACACCATATATTTT
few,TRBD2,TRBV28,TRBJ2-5,CASSSLKGLAGGQETQYF,TGTGCCAGCAGTTCCCTTAAGGGACTAGCGGGGGGCCAAGAGACCCAGTACTTC
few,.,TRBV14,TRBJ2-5,CASSEVGIRETQYF,TGTGCCAGCAGCGAAGTGGGGATCCGAGAGACCCAGTACTTC
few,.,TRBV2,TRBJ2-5,CASSEAPPTQYF,TGTGCCAGCAGTGAGGCCCCACCGACCCAGTACTTC
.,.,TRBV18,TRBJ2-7,CASSPDAYEQYF,TGTGCCAGCTCACCCGACGCCTACGAGCAGTACTTC
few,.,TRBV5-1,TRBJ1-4,CASSPGRGDEKLFF,TGCGCCAGCAGCCCCGGTCGGGGTGATGAAAAACTGTTTTTT
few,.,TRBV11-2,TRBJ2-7,CASSAELDRTITYEQYF,TGTGCCAGCAGCGCTGAGCTGGACAGGACTATCACCTACGAGCAGTACTTC
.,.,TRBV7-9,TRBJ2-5,CASSLAPGSMRETQYF,TGTGCCAGCAGCTTAGCCCCAGGGTCCATGAGGGAGACCCAGTACTTC
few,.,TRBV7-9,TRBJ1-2,CASSFVGIGYGYTF,TGTGCCAGCAGCTTCGTGGGAATAGGCTATGGCTACACCTTC
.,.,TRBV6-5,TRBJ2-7,CASSNSYEQYF,TGTGCCAGCAGTAACTCCTACGAGCAGTACTTC
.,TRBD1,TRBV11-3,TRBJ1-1,CASSPRTGGAFQEAFF,TGTGCCAGCAGCCCCCGGACAGGGGGCGCCTTTCAAGAAGCTTTCTTT
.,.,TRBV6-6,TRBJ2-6,CASSRDRSGANVLTF,TGTGCCAGCAGCAGAGACAGGTCTGGGGCCAACGTCCTGACTTTC
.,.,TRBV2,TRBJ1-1,CASSGQWGTEAFF,TGTGCCAGCAGTGGGCAGTGGGGGACTGAAGCTTTCTTT
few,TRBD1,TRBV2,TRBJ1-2,CASSEEGAGSGYTF,TGTGCCAGCAGTGAGGAGGGGGCCGGGTCGGGCTACACCTTC
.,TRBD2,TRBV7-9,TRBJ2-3,CASSNPSGASTDTQYF,TGTGCCAGCAGCAACCCTAGCGGGGCGAGCACAGATACGCAGTATTTT
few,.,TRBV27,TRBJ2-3,CAARRTSTDTQYF,TGTGCCGCCCGACGGACGAGCACAGATACGCAGTATTTT
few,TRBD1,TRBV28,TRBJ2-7,CASGFRQGSYEQYF,TGTGCCAGCGGATTCCGACAGGGGTCCTACGAGCAGTACTTC
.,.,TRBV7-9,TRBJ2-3,CASSSSPGTGGRGTQYF,TGTGCCAGCAGTTCATCACCGGGGACAGGAGGGAGGGGTACGCAGTATTTT
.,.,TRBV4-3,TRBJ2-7,CASSHKKSGDTYEQYF,TGCGCCAGCAGCCACAAAAAGTCGGGGGATACCTACGAGCAGTACTTC
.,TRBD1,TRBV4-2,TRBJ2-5,CASSVDRVETQYF,TGTGCCAGCAGCGTAGACAGGGTAGAGACCCAGTACTTC
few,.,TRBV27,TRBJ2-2,CASSLGGGTGELFF,TGTGCCAGCAGTTTAGGGGGCGGCACCGGGGAGCTGTTTTTT
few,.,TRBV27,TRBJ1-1,CASSNRVNTEAFF,TGTGCCAGCAGTAACAGGGTGAACACTGAAGCTTTCTTT
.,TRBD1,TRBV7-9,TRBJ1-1,CASSLVSGDRKAFF,TGTGCCAGCAGCTTAGTATCAGGGGACAGGAAAGCTTTCTTT
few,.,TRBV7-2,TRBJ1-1,CASSLVQGTEAFF,TGTGCCAGCAGCTTAGTACAAGGCACTGAAGCTTTCTTT
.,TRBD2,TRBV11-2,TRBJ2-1,CASRAAGGYNEQFF,TGTGCCAGTCGGGCGGCGGGGGGATACAATGAGCAGTTCTTC
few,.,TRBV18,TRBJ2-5,CASSPGVRKETQYF,TGTGCCAGCTCACCAGGGGTCAGAAAGGAGACCCAGTACTTC
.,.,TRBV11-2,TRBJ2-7,CASSADGYYEQYF,TGTGCCAGCAGCGCGGACGGATACTACGAGCAGTACTTC
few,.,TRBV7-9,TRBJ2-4,CASSSDSRAKNIQYF,TGTGCCAGCAGCTCCGATAGCCGGGCCAAAAACATTCAGTACTTC
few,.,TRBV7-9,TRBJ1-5,CASSGGAERASQPQHF,TGTGCCAGCAGCGGGGGTGCCGAGAGGGCTTCGCAGCCCCAGCATTTT
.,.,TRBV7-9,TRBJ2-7,CASSTDRSSYEQYF,TGTGCCAGCAGCACGGACAGAAGCTCCTACGAGCAGTACTTC
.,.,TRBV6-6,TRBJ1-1,CASMINTEAFF,TGTGCCAGCATGATCAACACTGAAGCTTTCTTT
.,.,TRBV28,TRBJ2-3,CASSLRVDTQYF,TGTGCCAGCAGTCTCAGGGTAGATACGCAGTATTTT
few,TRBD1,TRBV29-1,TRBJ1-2,CSVRAQGGSYGYTF,TGCAGCGTCAGAGCACAGGGGGGAAGCTATGGCTACACCTTC